What follows are 21 T cell receptor beta chains derived from one specimen sequenced in a study of blood T cell repertoires in COVID-19. Assay: immunoSEQ multiplex PCR; the TCRdb copy retains only in-frame clones and omits some. The sample lists 63,000 or so clones; roughly 86% were seen once. Material: peripheral blood. Receptors were obtained from a man between 65 and 85 years old with active COVID-19.

J is TRBJ2-3 and V is TRBV18; the match to TRBD1 covers 11 bases. After removal of 1 base from V and 4 bases from J, the junction contained 4 bases not matched to a gene. This CDR3 has 16 amino acids. CDR1 is KGHSH, CDR2 LQKENI, per germline. The CDR3, as DNA: TGTGCCAGCTCACCACGGGACAGGGGGGCGCCAGATACGCAGTATTTT. It translates to CASSPRDRGAPDTQYF.

V usage is TRBV28 and J usage is TRBJ2-7, with TRBD2 as a possible D gene (6 bases). The CDR3 totals 9 residues. The V gene's germline CDR1 is MDHEN and CDR2 SYDVKM. The CDR3, as DNA: TGTGCCAGCAGTTGGGGGGATCGGGTC. Translated: CASSWGDRV.

The rearrangement joins TRBV21-1 to TRBJ2-1; the listed D gene, TRBD2, was not tested against the DNA. TRBV21-1 is a pseudogene segment. The CDR3 covers 15 residues. The DNA for the CDR3 is TGTGCCAGTCAACCCGGGACTAGCGGGAGGGATGAGCAGTTCTTC. Translation: CASQPGTSGRDEQFF.

The CDR3 region is CAISESRGSGETQYF. The CDR3 DNA reads TGTGCCATCAGTGAGTCGAGAGGGTCCGGGGAGACCCAGTACTTC. This sequence joins TRBV10-3 and TRBJ2-5; possible D gene TRBD2, 5 bases. CDR1 is ENHRY and CDR2 is SYGVKD in the germline V gene. V lost 0 bases and J 5 bases, leaving 13 bases between the germline ends. The CDR3 spans 15 residues.

This chain uses TRBV4-3 with TRBJ2-5, with 10 bases identical to TRBD2. This CDR3 has 17 amino acids. V trimming: 0 bases; J trimming: 6 bases; junction bases outside the gene matches: 10. Germline V lookup: CDR1 LGHNA, CDR2 YSLEER. Here the CDR3 reads CASSQEGGSGRAKTQYF. CDR3 sequence (DNA): TGCGCCAGCAGCCAAGAAGGAGGGAGCGGGAGGGCGAAGACCCAGTACTTC.

This sequence joins TRBV5-6 and TRBJ2-3; 10 nucleotides align to TRBD2. The length of the CDR3 is 19 residues. V trimming: 3 bases; J trimming: 6 bases; junction bases outside the gene matches: 19. CDR1 is SGHDT and CDR2 is YYEEEE in the germline V gene. In DNA form, the CDR3 reads TGTGCCAGCAGCTCCCGCCACCTCCGAAGGACTAGCGGTATTGATACGCAGTATTTT. Protein product: CASSSRHLRRTSGIDTQYF.

V is TRBV30 and J is TRBJ2-5; 8 positions match TRBD1. With 3 bases clipped from V and 5 bases from J, the junction kept 8 bases outside the gene matches. The CDR3 spans 14 residues. The germline V gene encodes CDR1 GTSNPN and CDR2 SVGIG (reference sequence). The chain's CDR3 is CAWSPLRTGETQYF. The CDR3 DNA is TGTGCCTGGAGCCCCCTTAGGACAGGGGAGACCCAGTACTTC.

The rearrangement joins TRBV19 to TRBJ2-1, with a tentative D call TRBD2 (5 bases). V lost 7 bases and J lost 6, with 22 bases in between. This CDR3 contains 16 residues. CDR1 LNHDA and CDR2 SQIVND come from the germline V gene (reference sequence). The CDR3: CASTPGRARRGNEQFF. In DNA form, the CDR3 reads TGTGCCAGTACCCCCGGCCGGGCGAGACGGGGCAATGAGCAGTTCTTC.

Of note for this clone: The same CDR3 also results from other DNA sequences found in this sample. The V and J genes are TRBV7-2 and TRBJ2-5; a possible D gene is TRBD2 (6 bases). The CDR3 has 15 residues. Germline CDR1 SGHTA, CDR2 FQGNSA. Trimming took 1 base from V and 4 from J, leaving 13 bases between them. The CDR3 DNA reads TGTGCCAGCAGCTTAGTTCGGGGGTGGGCAGAGACCCAGTACTTC. Translation gives CASSLVRGWAETQYF. The full variable domain, with the rest looked up from reference TRBV7-2 and TRBJ2-5, is GAGVSQSPSNKVTEKGKDVELRCDPISGHTALYWYRQSLGQGLEFLIYFQGNSAPDKSGLPSDRFSAERTGGSVSTLTIQRTQQEDSAVYLCASSLVRGWAETQYFGPGTRLLVL.

In the case of this clone: Within the sample, other DNA sequences also encode this same CDR3. The CDR3 DNA reads TGTGCCTGGAGTGTGGGGGGTGATCAGCCCCAGCATTTT. It encodes CAWSVGGDQPQHF. The chain is built from TRBV30 and TRBJ1-5; D perhaps matches TRBD1 (5 bases). The V gene lost 0 bases and the J gene lost 5 bases, with 8 bases spanning the gap. The CDR3 loop spans 13 amino acids. Germline loops: CDR1 GTSNPN, CDR2 SVGIG (reference sequence).

The chain is built from TRBV10-3 and TRBJ2-2; weak D call: TRBD1 (6 bases). This CDR3 has 18 residues. CDR1 ENHRY and CDR2 SYGVKD come from the germline V gene. The V end lost 0 bases, the J end lost 0 bases, and 14 bases lay between the germline ends. The CDR3 DNA follows: TGTGCCATCAGTGAGTCGGGGGCCCATTGGCCGAACACCGGGGAGCTGTTTTTT. Encoded protein: CAISESGAHWPNTGELFF.

The V gene is TRBV11-2, the J gene TRBJ2-3; perhaps TRBD2 as D (7 bases). The CDR3 contains 15 residues. The V gene's germline CDR1 is SGHAT and CDR2 FQNNGV. V gave up 5 bases and J gave up 2 bases, with 14 bases separating them. The CDR3 sequence: CASSPLAGATDTQYF. For the CDR3, the DNA is TGTGCCAGCAGCCCCCTGGCGGGGGCCACAGATACGCAGTATTTT.

This chain links TRBV30 with TRBJ2-5, with TRBD1 identical over 8 bases. This CDR3 region has 15 residues. V gave up 4 bases and J gave up 5 bases; unmatched junction bases: 12. Germline CDR1 reads GTSNPN; CDR2 reads SVGIG (reference sequence). The CDR3 nucleotides are TGTGCCTGGACGGACAGGGAGGCCTTTACGGAGACCCAGTACTTC. It yields the protein CAWTDREAFTETQYF.

This clone was detected only once. The chain couples TRBV11-2 to TRBJ2-5; TRBD2 matches at 7 bases. The CDR3 contains 18 residues. Losses at the gene ends were 5 bases for V and 5 bases for J; bases not matched to a gene: 20. Germline values: CDR1 SGHAT, CDR2 FQNNGV. The CDR3: CASSPREVGGSAGETQYF. For the CDR3, the DNA is TGTGCCAGCAGCCCCAGGGAGGTGGGGGGGAGCGCCGGGGAGACCCAGTACTTC.

The chain recombines TRBV9 with TRBJ2-5; TRBD2 is a possible D gene (7 bases). The CDR3 covers 15 residues. The germline V and J ends were trimmed by 3 bases and 4 bases, with 16 bases remaining between them. CDR1 is SGDLS and CDR2 is YYNGEE in the germline V gene. The CDR3 DNA reads TGTGCCAGCAGCGCACACAGGGCGGGGGCAGAGACCCAGTACTTC. Its translation: CASSAHRAGAETQYF.

This clone showed up just a few times. The chain is built from TRBV11-2 and TRBJ2-7, with D possibly TRBD2 on 6 matching bases. V was pared by 3 bases and J by 0 bases, with 12 bases between. Germline V gene sequence: CDR1 SGHAT, CDR2 FQNNGV. This CDR3 has 15 amino acids. DNA for the CDR3: TGTGCCAGCAGCTTTGCGGGGAAAATCTCCTACGAGCAGTACTTC. As protein: CASSFAGKISYEQYF.

The genes are TRBV19 and TRBJ2-5, with TRBD1 identical over 9 bases. The CDR3 consists of 13 residues. The germline V gene has CDR1 LNHDA and CDR2 SQIVND (reference sequence). J lost 5 bases, V lost 6 bases, and 4 bases had no gene match. The CDR3, as DNA: TGTGCCAGTAGCCCGGACAGGGGCGAGACCCAGTACTTC. Translated: CASSPDRGETQYF.

The chain recombines TRBV4-1 with TRBJ1-2, with a tentative D call TRBD1 (6 bases). Germline CDR1 is MGHRA and CDR2 is YSYEKL. The CDR3 is 16 residues long. The germline V and J ends were trimmed by 0 bases and 4 bases, with 15 bases remaining between them. The CDR3 nucleotides are TGCGCCAGCAGCCAAGATCGTCCGGGGGGCCGCTATGGCTACACCTTC. This gives the protein CASSQDRPGGRYGYTF.

V is TRBV15 and J is TRBJ1-2, with no clear D. Trimming removed 5 bases at V and 3 bases at J, with 10 bases between. This CDR3 contains 13 residues. CDR1 and CDR2 (germline): LNHNV, YYDKDF (reference sequence). The CDR3 DNA is TGTGCCACCAGCCCCCCCGCAGACTATGGCTACACCTTC. It is translated as CATSPPADYGYTF.

The genes are TRBV7-2 and TRBJ2-7, with 13 positions matching TRBD2. The CDR3 covers 17 residues. V gave up 2 bases and J gave up 7 bases; unmatched junction bases: 11. Germline lookup yields CDR1 SGHTA and CDR2 FQGNSA. The CDR3 protein is CASSLTGTSGILREQYF. CDR3 nucleotides: TGTGCCAGCAGCTTAACCGGGACTAGCGGGATCCTACGGGAGCAGTACTTC.

V is TRBV14 and J is TRBJ1-2, with 7 bases matching TRBD1. The CDR3 loop spans 17 amino acids. Germline lookup yields CDR1 SGHDN and CDR2 FVKESK. V lost 1 base, J lost 2 bases, and 10 bases stayed unmatched. Written as DNA, the CDR3 is TGTGCCAGCAGCCAAGCCCCAGCGCCACAGGGGAACTATGGCTACACCTTC. It specifies CASSQAPAPQGNYGYTF.